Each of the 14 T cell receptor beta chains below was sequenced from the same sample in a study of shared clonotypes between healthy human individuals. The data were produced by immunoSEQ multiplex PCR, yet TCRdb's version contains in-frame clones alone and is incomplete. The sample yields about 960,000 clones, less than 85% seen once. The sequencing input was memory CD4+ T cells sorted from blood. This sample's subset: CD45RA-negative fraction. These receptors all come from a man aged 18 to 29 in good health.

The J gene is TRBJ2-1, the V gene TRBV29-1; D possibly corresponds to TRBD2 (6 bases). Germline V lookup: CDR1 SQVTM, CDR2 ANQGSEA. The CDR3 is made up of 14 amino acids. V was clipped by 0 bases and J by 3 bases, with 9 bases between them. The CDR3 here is CSVEDPGDYNEQFF. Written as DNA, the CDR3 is TGCAGCGTTGAAGACCCGGGAGACTACAATGAGCAGTTCTTC.

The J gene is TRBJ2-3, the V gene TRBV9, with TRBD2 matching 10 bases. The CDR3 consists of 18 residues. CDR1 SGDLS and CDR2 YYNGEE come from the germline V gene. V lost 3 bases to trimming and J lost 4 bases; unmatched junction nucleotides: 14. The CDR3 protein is CASSANLAGATLADTQYF. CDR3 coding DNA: TGTGCCAGCAGCGCAAATCTAGCGGGAGCCACTCTCGCAGATACGCAGTATTTT.

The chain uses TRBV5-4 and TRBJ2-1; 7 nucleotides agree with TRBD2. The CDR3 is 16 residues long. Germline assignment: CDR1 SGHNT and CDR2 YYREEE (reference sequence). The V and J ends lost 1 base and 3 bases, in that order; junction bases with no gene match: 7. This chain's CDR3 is CASSLPGGGLYNEQFF. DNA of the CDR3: TGTGCCAGCAGCTTGCCTGGGGGGGGTCTCTACAATGAGCAGTTCTTC.

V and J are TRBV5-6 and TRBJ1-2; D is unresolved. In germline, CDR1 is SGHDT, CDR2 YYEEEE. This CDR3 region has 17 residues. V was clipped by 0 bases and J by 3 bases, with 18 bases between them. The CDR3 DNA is TGTGCCAGCAGCTTGGCCCCCACTCTCCTCAGCGACTATGGCTACACCTTC. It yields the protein CASSLAPTLLSDYGYTF.

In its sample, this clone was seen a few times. CDR3 bases: TGTGCCAGCAGTGTTGGGGCCAACGTCCTGACTTTC. Protein product: CASSVGANVLTF. V is TRBV2 and J is TRBJ2-6, with D uncertain. The germline V gene has CDR1 SNHLY and CDR2 FYNNEI. This CDR3 is 12 amino acids long. V was shortened by 4 bases and J by 3 bases, with 1 base between the two germline ends.

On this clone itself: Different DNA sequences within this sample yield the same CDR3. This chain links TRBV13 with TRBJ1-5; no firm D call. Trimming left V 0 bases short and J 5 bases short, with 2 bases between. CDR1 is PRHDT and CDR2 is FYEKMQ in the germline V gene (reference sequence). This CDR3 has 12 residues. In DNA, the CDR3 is TGTGCCAGCAGCTTAGGCGATCAGCCCCAGCATTTT. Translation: CASSLGDQPQHF.

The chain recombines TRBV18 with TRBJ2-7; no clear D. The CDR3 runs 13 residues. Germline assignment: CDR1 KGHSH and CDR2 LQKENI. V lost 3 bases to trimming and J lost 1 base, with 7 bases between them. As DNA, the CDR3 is TGTGCCAGCTCACCGATTGTATCCTACGAGCAGTACTTC. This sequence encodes CASSPIVSYEQYF.

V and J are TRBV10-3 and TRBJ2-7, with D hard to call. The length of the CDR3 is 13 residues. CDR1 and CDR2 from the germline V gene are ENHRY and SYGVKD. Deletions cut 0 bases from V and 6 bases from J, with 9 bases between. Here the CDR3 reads CAISESTSSEQYF. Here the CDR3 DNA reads TGTGCCATCAGTGAGTCGACGAGCTCCGAGCAGTACTTC.

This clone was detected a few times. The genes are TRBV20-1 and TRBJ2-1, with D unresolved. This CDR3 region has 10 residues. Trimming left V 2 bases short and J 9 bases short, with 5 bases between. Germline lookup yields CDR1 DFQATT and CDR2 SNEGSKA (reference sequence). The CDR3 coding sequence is TGCAGTGCTAGAATCAGTGAGCAGTTCTTC. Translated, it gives CSARISEQFF.

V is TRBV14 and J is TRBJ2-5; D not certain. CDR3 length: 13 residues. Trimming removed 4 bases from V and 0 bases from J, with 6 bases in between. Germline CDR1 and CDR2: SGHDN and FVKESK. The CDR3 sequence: CASSLGYQETQYF. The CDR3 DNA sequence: TGTGCCAGCAGCCTTGGGTACCAAGAGACCCAGTACTTC.

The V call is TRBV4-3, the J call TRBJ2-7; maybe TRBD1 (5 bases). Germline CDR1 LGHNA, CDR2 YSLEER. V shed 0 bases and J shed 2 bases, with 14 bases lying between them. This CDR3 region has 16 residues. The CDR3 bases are TGCGCCAGCAGCCAAGATCTCGTCAGACAGACCTACGAGCAGTACTTC. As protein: CASSQDLVRQTYEQYF.

In nucleotides, the CDR3 is TGTGCCAGCAGCTTGGAACCAGCCTCCTACGAGCAGTACTTC. Protein: CASSLEPASYEQYF. V gene TRBV5-4 combines with J gene TRBJ2-7, with D unclear. The V end was cut by 0 bases, the J end by 0 bases, with 7 bases between. Germline V gene sequence: CDR1 SGHNT, CDR2 YYREEE (reference sequence). The CDR3 is made up of 14 amino acids.

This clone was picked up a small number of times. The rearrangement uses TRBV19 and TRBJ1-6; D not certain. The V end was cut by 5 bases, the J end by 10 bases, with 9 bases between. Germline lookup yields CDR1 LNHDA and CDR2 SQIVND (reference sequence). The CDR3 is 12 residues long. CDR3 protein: CASSPESSPLHF. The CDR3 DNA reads TGTGCCAGTAGTCCCGAGTCCTCACCCCTCCACTTT.

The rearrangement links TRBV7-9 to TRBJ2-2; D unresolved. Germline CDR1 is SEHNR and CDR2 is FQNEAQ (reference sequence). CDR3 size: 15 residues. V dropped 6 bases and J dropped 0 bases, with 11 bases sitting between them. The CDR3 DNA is TGTGCCAGCAGACGTTTCGAGACGAACACCGGGGAGCTGTTTTTT. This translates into CASRRFETNTGELFF.